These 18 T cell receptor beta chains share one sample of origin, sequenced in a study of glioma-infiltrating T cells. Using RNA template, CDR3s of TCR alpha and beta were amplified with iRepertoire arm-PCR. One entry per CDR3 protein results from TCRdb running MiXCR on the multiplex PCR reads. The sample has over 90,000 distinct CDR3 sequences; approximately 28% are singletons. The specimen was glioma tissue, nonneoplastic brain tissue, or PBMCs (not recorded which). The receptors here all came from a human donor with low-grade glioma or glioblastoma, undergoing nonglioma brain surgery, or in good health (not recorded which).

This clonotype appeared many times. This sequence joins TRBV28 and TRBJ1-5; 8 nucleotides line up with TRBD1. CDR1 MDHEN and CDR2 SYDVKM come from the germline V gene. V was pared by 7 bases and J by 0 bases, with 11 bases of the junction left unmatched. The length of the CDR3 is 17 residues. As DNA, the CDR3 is TGTGCCAGCAAGGGAGGACAGGGACTTTATAGCAATCAGCCCCAGCATTTT. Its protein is CASKGGQGLYSNQPQHF.

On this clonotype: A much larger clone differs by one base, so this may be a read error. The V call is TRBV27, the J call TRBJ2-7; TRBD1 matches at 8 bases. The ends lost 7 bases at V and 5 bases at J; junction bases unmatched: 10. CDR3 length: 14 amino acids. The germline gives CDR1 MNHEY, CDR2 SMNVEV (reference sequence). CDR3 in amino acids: CASTSRQGFDEQYF. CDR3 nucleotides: TGTGCCAGCACCAGCCGACAGGGGTTCGACGAGCAGTACTTC.

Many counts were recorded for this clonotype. CDR3 nucleotide sequence: TGTGCCTCCTCCCCGGACAGGGGCGAGACCCAGTACTTC. Protein: CASSPDRGETQYF. This chain links TRBV10-3 with TRBJ2-5; TRBD1 matches at 9 bases. This CDR3 is built from 13 residues. J lost 5 bases, V lost 11 bases, and 9 bases had no gene match. Germline-derived CDR1 and CDR2 are ENHRY and SYGVKD.

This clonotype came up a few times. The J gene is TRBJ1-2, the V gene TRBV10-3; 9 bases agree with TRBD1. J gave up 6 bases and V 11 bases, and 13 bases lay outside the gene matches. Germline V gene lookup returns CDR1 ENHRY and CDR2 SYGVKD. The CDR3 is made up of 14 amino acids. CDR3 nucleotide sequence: TGTGCCTCCAATGCGGGACAGGGTAGGGATGGCTACACCTTC. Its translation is CASNAGQGRDGYTF.

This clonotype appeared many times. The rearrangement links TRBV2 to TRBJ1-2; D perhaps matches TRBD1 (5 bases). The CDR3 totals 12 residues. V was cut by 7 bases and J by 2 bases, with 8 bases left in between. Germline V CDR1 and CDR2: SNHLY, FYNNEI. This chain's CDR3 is CASTRQNYGYTF. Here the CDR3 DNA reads TGTGCCAGCACACGACAGAACTATGGCTACACCTTC.

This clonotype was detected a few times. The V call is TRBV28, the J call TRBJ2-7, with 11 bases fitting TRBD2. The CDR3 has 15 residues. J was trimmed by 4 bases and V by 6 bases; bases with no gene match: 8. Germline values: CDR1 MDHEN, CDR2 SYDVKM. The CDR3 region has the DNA TGTGCCAGCAGGCCTAGCGGGGGGATAAGGTACGAGCAGTACTTC. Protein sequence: CASRPSGGIRYEQYF.

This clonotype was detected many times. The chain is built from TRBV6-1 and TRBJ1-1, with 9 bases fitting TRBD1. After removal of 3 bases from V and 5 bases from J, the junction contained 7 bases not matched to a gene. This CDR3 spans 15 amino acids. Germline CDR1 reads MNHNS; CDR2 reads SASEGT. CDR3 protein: CASSDPGQGLTEAFF. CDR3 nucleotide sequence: TGTGCCAGCAGTGACCCGGGACAGGGCTTAACTGAAGCTTTCTTT.

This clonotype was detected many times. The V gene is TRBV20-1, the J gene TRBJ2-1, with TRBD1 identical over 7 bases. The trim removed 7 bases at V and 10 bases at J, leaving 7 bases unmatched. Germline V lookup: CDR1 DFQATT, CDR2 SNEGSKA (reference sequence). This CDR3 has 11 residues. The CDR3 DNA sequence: TGCAGTGGGGACAGCCCCCAGGAGCAGTTCTTC. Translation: CSGDSPQEQFF.

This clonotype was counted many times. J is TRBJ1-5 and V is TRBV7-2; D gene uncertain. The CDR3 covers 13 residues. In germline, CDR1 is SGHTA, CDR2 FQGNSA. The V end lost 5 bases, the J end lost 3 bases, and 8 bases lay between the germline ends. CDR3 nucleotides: TGTGCCAGCAGCCAGATCTTCAATCAGCCCCAGCATTTT. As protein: CASSQIFNQPQHF.

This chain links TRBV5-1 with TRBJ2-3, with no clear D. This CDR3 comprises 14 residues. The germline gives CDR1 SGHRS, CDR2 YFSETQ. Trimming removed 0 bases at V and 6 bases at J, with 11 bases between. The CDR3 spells CASSLGGSRDTQYF. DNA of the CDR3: TGCGCCAGCAGCTTGGGAGGTAGCCGCGATACGCAGTATTTT.

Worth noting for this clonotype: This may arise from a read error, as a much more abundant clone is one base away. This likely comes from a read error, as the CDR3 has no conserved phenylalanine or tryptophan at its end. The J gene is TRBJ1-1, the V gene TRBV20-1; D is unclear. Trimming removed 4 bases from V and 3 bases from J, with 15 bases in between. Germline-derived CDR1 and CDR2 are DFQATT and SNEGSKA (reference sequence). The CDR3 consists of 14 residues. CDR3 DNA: TGCAGTGCTATCCCAGGCCGGTTGGACACTGAAGCTTTCCTT. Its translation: CSAIPGRLDTEAFL.

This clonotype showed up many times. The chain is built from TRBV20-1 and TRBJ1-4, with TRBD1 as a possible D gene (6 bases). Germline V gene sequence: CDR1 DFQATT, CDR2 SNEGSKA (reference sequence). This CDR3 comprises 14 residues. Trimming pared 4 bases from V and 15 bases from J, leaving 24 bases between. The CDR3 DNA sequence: TGCAGTGCTAACGTTGGGCCTATTACCGACAGGATGTTTTTT. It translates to CSANVGPITDRMFF.

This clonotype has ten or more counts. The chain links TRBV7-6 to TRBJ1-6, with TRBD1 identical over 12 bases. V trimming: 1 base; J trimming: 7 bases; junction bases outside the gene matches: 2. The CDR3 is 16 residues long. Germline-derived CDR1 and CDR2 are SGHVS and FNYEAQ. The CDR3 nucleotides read TGTGCCAGCAGCTTAGAGGGACAGGGGGCGAATTCACCCCTCCACTTT. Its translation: CASSLEGQGANSPLHF.

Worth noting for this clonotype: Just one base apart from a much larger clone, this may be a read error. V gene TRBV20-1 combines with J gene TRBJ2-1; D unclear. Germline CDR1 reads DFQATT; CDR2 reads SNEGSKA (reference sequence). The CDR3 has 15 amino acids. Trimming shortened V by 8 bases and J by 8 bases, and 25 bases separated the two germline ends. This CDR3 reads CSSRAATLQKDEQFF. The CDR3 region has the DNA TGCAGTTCCCGGGCGGCGACCCTACAGAAGGATGAGCAGTTCTTC.

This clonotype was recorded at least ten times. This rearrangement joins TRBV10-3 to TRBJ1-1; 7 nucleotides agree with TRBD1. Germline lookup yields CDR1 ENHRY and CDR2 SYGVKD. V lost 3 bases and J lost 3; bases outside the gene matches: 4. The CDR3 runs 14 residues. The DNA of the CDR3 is TGTGCCATCAGTGAACAGGGGTCCTACACTGAAGCTTTCTTT. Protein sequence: CAISEQGSYTEAFF.

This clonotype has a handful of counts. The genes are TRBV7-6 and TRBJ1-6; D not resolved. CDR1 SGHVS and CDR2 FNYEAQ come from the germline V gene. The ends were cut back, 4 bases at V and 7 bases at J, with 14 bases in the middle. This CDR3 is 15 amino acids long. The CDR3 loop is CASSSTDGRNSPLHF. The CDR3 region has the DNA TGTGCCAGCAGCTCTACAGACGGTAGAAATTCACCCCTCCACTTT. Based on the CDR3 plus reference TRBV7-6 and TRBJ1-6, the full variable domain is GAGVSQSPRYKVTKRGQDVALRCDPISGHVSLYWYRQALGQGPEFLTYFNYEAQQDKSGLPNDRFSAERPEGSISTLTIQRTEQRDSAMYRCASSSTDGRNSPLHFGNGTRLTVT.

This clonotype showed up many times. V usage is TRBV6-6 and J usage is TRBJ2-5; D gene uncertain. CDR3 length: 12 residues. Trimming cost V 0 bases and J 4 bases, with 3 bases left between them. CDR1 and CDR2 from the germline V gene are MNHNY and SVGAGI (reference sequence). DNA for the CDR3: TGTGCCAGCAGTTACTCGACAGAGACCCAGTACTTC. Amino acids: CASSYSTETQYF.

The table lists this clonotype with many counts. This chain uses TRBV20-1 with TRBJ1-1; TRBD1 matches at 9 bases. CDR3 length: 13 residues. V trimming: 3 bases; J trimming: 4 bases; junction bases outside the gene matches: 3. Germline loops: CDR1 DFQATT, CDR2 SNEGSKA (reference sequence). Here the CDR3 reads CSASGQGFTEAFF. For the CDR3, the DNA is TGCAGTGCTAGCGGACAGGGGTTCACTGAAGCTTTCTTT.